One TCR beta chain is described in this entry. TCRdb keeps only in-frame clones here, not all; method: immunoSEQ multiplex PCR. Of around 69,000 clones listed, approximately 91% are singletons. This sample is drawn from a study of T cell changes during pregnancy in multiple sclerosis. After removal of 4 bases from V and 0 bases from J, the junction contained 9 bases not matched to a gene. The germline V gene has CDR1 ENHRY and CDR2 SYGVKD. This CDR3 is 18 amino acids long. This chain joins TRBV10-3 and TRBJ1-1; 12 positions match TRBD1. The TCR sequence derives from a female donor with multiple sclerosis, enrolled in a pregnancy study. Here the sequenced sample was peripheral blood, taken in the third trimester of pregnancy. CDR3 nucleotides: TGTGCCATCAGTGCCAACAAGGGACAGGGGGCCTTGAACACTGAAGCTTTCTTT. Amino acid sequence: CAISANKGQGALNTEAFF.